This TCR beta chain was recorded in a study of control samples from healthy donors and cancer patients. TCRdb's copy holds only in-frame clones and misses some; the assay was immunoSEQ multiplex PCR. Among approximately 100,000 clones listed, about four fifths were seen once. The CDR3 covers 15 residues. Germline loops: CDR1 SGDLS, CDR2 YYNGEE. Losses at the gene ends were 4 bases for V and 5 bases for J; bases not matched to a gene: 5. The source material was blood. This clonotype was sampled from a man in his 60s in good health. The gene calls are TRBV9 and TRBJ2-2; 10 bases are shared with TRBD2. The CDR3 sequence: CASSPVTSGTGELFF. The CDR3 coding sequence is TGTGCCAGCAGCCCCGTGACTAGCGGGACCGGGGAGCTGTTTTTT.